These 19 T cell receptor beta chains were all obtained from the same sample, sequenced in a study of T cell responses to AZD1222 COVID-19 vaccine. Sequencing was performed with immunoSEQ multiplex PCR; in TCRdb, only in-frame clones are kept and a portion is missing. The sample lists 100,000 to 140,000 clones; around 92% were seen once. The sequences come from peripheral blood, collected on day 0 of AZD1222 vaccination. The receptors were gathered from an adult in good health.

The chain joins TRBV29-1 to TRBJ1-4; 8 positions match TRBD1. Per the germline V gene, CDR1 is SQVTM and CDR2 is ANQGSEA. J gave up 7 bases and V 0 bases, and 7 bases lay outside the gene matches. The CDR3 runs to 15 residues. CDR3: CSVEDPLTGGEKLFF. CDR3 nucleotides: TGCAGCGTTGAAGATCCGCTTACAGGGGGTGAAAAACTGTTTTTT.

This clone was detected only a few times. CDR3 DNA sequence: TGTGCCAGCAGCTGGTCCTACGAGCAGTACTTC. Protein product: CASSWSYEQYF. The chain links TRBV5-5 to TRBJ2-7; D is unclear. V shed 3 bases and J shed 1 base, with 2 bases lying between them. CDR3 length: 11 amino acids. CDR1 is SGHKS, CDR2 YYEKEE, per germline (reference sequence). The entire variable domain, with the rest obtained from reference TRBV5-5 and TRBJ2-7, is as follows: DAGVTQSPTHLIKTRGQQVTLRCSPISGHKSVSWYQQVLGQGPQFIFQYYEKEERGRGNFPDRFSARQFPNYSSELNVNALLLGDSALYLCASSWSYEQYFGPGTRLTVT.

This chain joins TRBV5-1 and TRBJ1-1; D is undetermined. V was shortened by 4 bases and J by 3 bases, with 10 bases between the two germline ends. The V gene's germline CDR1 is SGHRS and CDR2 YFSETQ. The CDR3 runs to 13 residues. CDR3 sequence reads: CASSQQSDTEAFF. CDR3 sequence (DNA): TGCGCCAGCAGCCAACAGTCGGACACTGAAGCTTTCTTT. The whole variable domain, filled in from reference TRBV5-1 and TRBJ1-1, reads KAGVTQTPRYLIKTRGQQVTLSCSPISGHRSVSWYQQTPGQGLQFLFEYFSETQRNKGNFPGRFSGRQFSNSRSEMNVSTLELGDSALYLCASSQQSDTEAFFGQGTRLTVV.

The count of this clone is one. This sequence joins TRBV7-9 and TRBJ2-1; no clear D gene. Germline V gene lookup returns CDR1 SEHNR and CDR2 FQNEAQ (reference sequence). The CDR3 has 13 amino acids. V lost 5 bases to trimming and J lost 7 bases, with 12 bases between them. The CDR3 here is CASSPQNSNEQFF. CDR3 coding DNA: TGTGCCAGCAGCCCCCAAAACAGTAATGAGCAGTTCTTC.

CDR3 amino acids: CASSIGLAGGPHEQFF. The CDR3 coding sequence is TGTGCCAGTAGTATCGGTCTAGCGGGAGGCCCTCATGAGCAGTTCTTC. The J gene is TRBJ2-1, the V gene TRBV19; 11 bases line up with TRBD2. Germline V CDR1 and CDR2: LNHDA, SQIVND (reference sequence). V was pared by 3 bases and J by 8 bases, with 9 bases of the junction left unmatched. The CDR3 loop spans 16 amino acids.

V usage is TRBV25-1 and J usage is TRBJ1-6, with D unresolved. Per germline, CDR1 MGHDK and CDR2 SYGVNS. V lost 1 base and J lost 9, with 7 bases in between. The CDR3 contains 13 residues. The CDR3 DNA sequence: TGTGCCAGCAGTGAATTCTCAGCTTCACCCCTCCACTTT. Protein sequence: CASSEFSASPLHF.

The CDR3: CASTGGGLGANVLTF. In DNA, the CDR3 is TGTGCCAGCACCGGTGGGGGGCTGGGGGCCAACGTCCTGACTTTC. V is TRBV5-4 and J is TRBJ2-6; D may match TRBD1 or TRBD2 (6 bases each). The CDR3 consists of 15 residues. Germline V gene data show CDR1 as SGHNT and CDR2 as YYREEE (reference sequence). The V and J ends lost 6 bases and 4 bases respectively, with 14 bases between them.

The chain carries TRBV28 and TRBJ1-5; D is ambiguous. CDR1 is MDHEN and CDR2 is SYDVKM in the germline V gene. Trimming took off 4 bases at V and 5 bases at J, with 6 bases between the two ends. This CDR3 has 12 amino acids. Written as DNA, the CDR3 is TGTGCCAGCAGTTACCGGGATCAGCCCCAGCATTTT. It yields the protein CASSYRDQPQHF.

This chain links TRBV27 with TRBJ1-5; 7 nucleotides agree with TRBD1. Germline loops: CDR1 MNHEY, CDR2 SMNVEV (reference sequence). The CDR3 runs 16 residues. V shed 6 bases, J shed 8 bases, and the junction held 16 bases outside the gene matches. The CDR3 protein is CASSSTRQGWIEPQHF. DNA of the CDR3: TGTGCCAGCAGCTCCACTCGACAGGGTTGGATCGAGCCCCAGCATTTT.

A word on this clone: Sequence at one end of the junction differs from germline and may be a read error. The chain has TRBV24-1 and TRBJ2-1; 8 bases are a match to TRBD2. This CDR3 region has 17 residues. Germline lookup yields CDR1 KGHDR and CDR2 SFDVKD. The DNA of the CDR3 is TGTGCCACCAGTGATTCGGACGGGACTAGTTCCTCCAATGAGCAGTTCTTC. The encoded protein is CATSDSDGTSSSNEQFF.

The chain links TRBV27 to TRBJ2-2; 11 bases agree with TRBD1. With V trimmed by 6 bases and J by 5 bases, 2 bases remained unmatched. The germline CDR1 and CDR2 sequences are MNHEY and SMNVEV (reference sequence). The CDR3 sequence is 14 residues long. The CDR3 nucleotides read TGTGCCAGCAGCGGACAGGGGGCGACCGGGGAGCTGTTTTTT. This codes for CASSGQGATGELFF.

This clone has only a few counts. The rearrangement links TRBV10-3 to TRBJ2-2; the D is unclear. V was pared by 6 bases and J by 6 bases, with 14 bases between. The germline CDR1 and CDR2 sequences are ENHRY and SYGVKD. The CDR3 has 14 residues. CDR3 bases: TGTGCCATCAGCCGCGTGGATCGGGCCGGGGAGCTGTTTTTT. The encoded protein is CAISRVDRAGELFF.

The V gene is TRBV18, the J gene TRBJ1-2; the match to TRBD1 covers 7 bases. The trim removed 4 bases at V and 2 bases at J, leaving 4 bases unmatched. Germline CDR1 KGHSH, CDR2 LQKENI. This CDR3 contains 14 residues. The CDR3 region has the DNA TGTGCCAGCTCACGGGGACAGAGCAACTATGGCTACACCTTC. Translation: CASSRGQSNYGYTF.

The chain uses TRBV27 and TRBJ2-3, with D hard to call. Trimming pared 5 bases from V and 5 bases from J, leaving 11 bases between. The CDR3 totals 13 residues. CDR1 is MNHEY, CDR2 SMNVEV, per germline (reference sequence). This CDR3 reads CASSPGPRDTQYF. The CDR3 coding sequence is TGTGCCAGCAGTCCGGGTCCCCGAGATACGCAGTATTTT.

The chain recombines TRBV7-3 with TRBJ2-1; 9 nucleotides align to TRBD2. Trimming cost V 0 bases and J 9 bases; bases outside gene matches: 3. CDR1 and CDR2 (germline): SGHTA, FQGTGA. The CDR3 is 14 residues long. Written as DNA, the CDR3 is TGTGCCAGCAGCTTAACGCGGGAGGGGAGTGAGCAGTTCTTC. Residues: CASSLTREGSEQFF.

The J gene is TRBJ2-1, the V gene TRBV7-2; D could derive from TRBD1 or TRBD2 (6 bases each). Trimming took 5 bases from V and 6 from J, leaving 14 bases between them. This CDR3 is built from 14 residues. From germline, CDR1 is SGHTA and CDR2 FQGNSA. CDR3 region: CASSVNWGANEQFF. The DNA of the CDR3 is TGTGCCAGCAGCGTGAATTGGGGGGCCAATGAGCAGTTCTTC.

The rearrangement links TRBV21-1 to TRBJ1-5. TRBV21-1 is an annotated pseudogene. CDR3 length: 12 residues. CDR3 coding DNA: TGTGCCAGCAGCAAATTATCGAGTCCCCAGCATTTT. Encoded protein: CASSKLSSPQHF.

This clone came up once. The chain is built from TRBV7-2 and TRBJ2-3; D is unresolved. CDR3 length: 14 amino acids. V gave up 1 base and J gave up 1 base, with 6 bases separating them. CDR1 is SGHTA, CDR2 FQGNSA, per germline. CDR3 DNA sequence: TGTGCCAGCAGCTTAGGGCCTGGCACAGATACGCAGTATTTT. The encoded protein is CASSLGPGTDTQYF.

The chain couples TRBV24-1 to TRBJ2-5; 7 bases align to TRBD2. The CDR3 is 14 amino acids. J lost 5 bases, V lost 6 bases, and 8 bases had no gene match. Germline CDR1 is KGHDR and CDR2 is SFDVKD. CDR3 sequence: CATSSTSSVETQYF. CDR3 nucleotide sequence: TGTGCCACCAGTTCGACTAGCTCCGTGGAGACCCAGTACTTC.